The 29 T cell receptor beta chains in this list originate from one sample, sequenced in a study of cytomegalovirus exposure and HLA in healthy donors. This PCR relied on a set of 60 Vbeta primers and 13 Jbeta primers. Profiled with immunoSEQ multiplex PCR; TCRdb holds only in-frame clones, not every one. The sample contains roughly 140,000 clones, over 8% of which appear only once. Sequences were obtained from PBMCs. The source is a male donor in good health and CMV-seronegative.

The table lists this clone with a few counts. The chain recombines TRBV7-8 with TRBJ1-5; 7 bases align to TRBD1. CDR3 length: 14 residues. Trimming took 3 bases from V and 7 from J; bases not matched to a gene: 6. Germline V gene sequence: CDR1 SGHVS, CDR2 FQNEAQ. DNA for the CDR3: TGTGCCAGCAGCTTCTCCCAGGGGGTGCAGCCCCAGCATTTT. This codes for CASSFSQGVQPQHF. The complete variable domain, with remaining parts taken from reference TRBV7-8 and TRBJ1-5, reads GAGVSQSPRYKVAKRGQDVALRCDPISGHVSLFWYQQALGQGPEFLTYFQNEAQLDKSGLPSDRFFAERPEGSVSTLKIQRTQQEDSAVYLCASSFSQGVQPQHFGDGTRLSIL.

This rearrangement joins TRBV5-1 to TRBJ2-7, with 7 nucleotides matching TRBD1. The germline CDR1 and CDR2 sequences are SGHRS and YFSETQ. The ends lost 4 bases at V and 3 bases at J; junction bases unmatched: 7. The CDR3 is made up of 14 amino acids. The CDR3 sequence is CASSPTTGNYEQYF. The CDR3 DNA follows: TGCGCCAGCAGCCCTACGACAGGGAACTACGAGCAGTACTTC.

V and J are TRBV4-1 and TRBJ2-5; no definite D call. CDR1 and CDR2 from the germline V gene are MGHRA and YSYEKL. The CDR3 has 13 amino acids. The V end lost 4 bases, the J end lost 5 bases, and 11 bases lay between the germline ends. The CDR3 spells CASSPPGHETQYF. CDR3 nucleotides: TGCGCCAGCAGCCCCCCTGGGCACGAGACCCAGTACTTC.

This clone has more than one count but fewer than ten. CDR3 sequence: CAWSLLGVDIYGYTF. Here the CDR3 DNA reads TGTGCCTGGAGTCTTCTAGGGGTTGATATCTATGGCTACACCTTC. The chain joins TRBV30 to TRBJ1-2; weak D call: TRBD1 (5 bases). V lost 2 bases, J lost 4 bases, and 17 bases lay in between. This CDR3 comprises 15 residues. CDR1 and CDR2 (germline): GTSNPN, SVGIG (reference sequence).

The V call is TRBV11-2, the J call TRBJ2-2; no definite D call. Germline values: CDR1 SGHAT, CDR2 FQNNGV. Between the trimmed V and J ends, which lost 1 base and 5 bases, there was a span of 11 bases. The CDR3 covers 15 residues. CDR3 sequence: CASSLVQLLTGELFF. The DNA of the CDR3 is TGTGCCAGCAGCTTAGTACAGCTTTTAACCGGGGAGCTGTTTTTT. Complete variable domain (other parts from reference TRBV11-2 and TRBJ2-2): EAGVAQSPRYKIIEKRQSVAFWCNPISGHATLYWYQQILGQGPKLLIQFQNNGVVDDSQLPKDRFSAERLKGVDSTLKIQPAKLEDSAVYLCASSLVQLLTGELFFGEGSRLTVL.

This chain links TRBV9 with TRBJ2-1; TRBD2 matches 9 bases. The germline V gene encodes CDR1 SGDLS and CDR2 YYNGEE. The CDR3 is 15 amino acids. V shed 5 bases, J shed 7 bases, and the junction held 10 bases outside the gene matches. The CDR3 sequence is CASSFSGRVGNEQFF. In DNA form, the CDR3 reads TGTGCCAGCAGTTTTAGCGGGAGAGTAGGAAATGAGCAGTTCTTC.

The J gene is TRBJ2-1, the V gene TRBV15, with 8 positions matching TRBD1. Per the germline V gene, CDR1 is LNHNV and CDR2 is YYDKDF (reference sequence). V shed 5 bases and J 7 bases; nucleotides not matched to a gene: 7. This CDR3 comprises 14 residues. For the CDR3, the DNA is TGTGCCACCAGCCGGGACAGGAGTGAGAATGAGCAGTTCTTC. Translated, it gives CATSRDRSENEQFF.

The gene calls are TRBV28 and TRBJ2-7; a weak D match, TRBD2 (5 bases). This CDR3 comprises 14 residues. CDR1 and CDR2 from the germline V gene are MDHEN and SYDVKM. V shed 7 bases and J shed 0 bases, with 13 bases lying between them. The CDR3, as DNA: TGTGCCAGCACGTCCCGTAGCGTCTCCTACGAGCAGTACTTC. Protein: CASTSRSVSYEQYF.

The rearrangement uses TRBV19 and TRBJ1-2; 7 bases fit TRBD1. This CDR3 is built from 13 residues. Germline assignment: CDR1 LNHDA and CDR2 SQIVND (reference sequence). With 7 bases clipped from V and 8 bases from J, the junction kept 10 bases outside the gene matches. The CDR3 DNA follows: TGTGCCAGTAAAAGGGACAGCTCGCGAGGCTACACCTTC. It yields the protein CASKRDSSRGYTF.

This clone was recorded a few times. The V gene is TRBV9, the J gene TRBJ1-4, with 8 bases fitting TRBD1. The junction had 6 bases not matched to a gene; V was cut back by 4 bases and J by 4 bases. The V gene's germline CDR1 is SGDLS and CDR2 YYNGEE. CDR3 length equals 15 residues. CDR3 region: CASSTRQGLNEKLFF. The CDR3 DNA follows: TGTGCCAGCAGCACCAGACAGGGGCTTAATGAAAAACTGTTTTTT.

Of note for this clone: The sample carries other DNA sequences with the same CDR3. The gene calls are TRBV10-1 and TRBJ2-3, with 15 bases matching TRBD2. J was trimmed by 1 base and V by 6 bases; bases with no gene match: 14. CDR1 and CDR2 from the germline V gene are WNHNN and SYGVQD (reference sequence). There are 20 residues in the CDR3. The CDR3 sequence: CASSEPNRTSGGERTDTQYF. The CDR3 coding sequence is TGCGCCAGCAGCGAGCCGAACCGGACTAGCGGGGGGGAACGCACAGATACGCAGTATTTT.

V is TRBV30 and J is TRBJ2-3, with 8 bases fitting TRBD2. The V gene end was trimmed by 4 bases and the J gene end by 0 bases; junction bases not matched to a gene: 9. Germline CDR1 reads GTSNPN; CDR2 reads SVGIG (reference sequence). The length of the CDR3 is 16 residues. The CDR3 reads CAWTRNTGGSTDTQYF. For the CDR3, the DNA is TGTGCCTGGACCCGGAACACGGGAGGGAGCACAGATACGCAGTATTTT. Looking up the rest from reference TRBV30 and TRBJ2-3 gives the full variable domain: SQTIHQWPATLVQPVGSPLSLECTVEGTSNPNLYWYRQAAGRGLQLLFYSVGIGQISSEVPQNLSASRPQDRQFILSSKKLLLSDSGFYLCAWTRNTGGSTDTQYFGPGTRLTVL.

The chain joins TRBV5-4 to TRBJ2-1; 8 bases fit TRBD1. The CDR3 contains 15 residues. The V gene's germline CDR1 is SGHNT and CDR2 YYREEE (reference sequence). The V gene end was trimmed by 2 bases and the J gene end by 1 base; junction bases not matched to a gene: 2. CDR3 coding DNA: TGTGCCAGCAGCTTCGGACAGGGATCCTACAATGAGCAGTTCTTC. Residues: CASSFGQGSYNEQFF.

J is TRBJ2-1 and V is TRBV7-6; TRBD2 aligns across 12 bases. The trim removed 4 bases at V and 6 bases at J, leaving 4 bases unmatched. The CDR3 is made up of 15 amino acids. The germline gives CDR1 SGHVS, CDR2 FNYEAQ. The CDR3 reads CASSWTSGIPNEQFF. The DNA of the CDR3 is TGTGCCAGCAGCTGGACTAGCGGGATTCCCAATGAGCAGTTCTTC.

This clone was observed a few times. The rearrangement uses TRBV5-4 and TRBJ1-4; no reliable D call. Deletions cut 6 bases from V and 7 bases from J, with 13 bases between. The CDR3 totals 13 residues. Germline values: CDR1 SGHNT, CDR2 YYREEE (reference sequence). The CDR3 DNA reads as TGTGCCAGCACCCGGACTGTAGGTGAAAAACTGTTTTTT. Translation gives CASTRTVGEKLFF.

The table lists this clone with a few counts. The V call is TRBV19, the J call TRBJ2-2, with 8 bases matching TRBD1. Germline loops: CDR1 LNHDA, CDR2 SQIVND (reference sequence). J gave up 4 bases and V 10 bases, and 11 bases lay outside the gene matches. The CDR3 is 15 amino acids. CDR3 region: CATKGQGASTGELFF. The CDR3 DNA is TGTGCCACGAAGGGGCAGGGGGCAAGCACCGGGGAGCTGTTTTTT.

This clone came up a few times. Here the CDR3 DNA reads TGTGCCAGCAGTTTACGGGAGGGGCCCCCAGATACGCAGTATTTT. Amino acids: CASSLREGPPDTQYF. V gene TRBV28 combines with J gene TRBJ2-3, with 8 nucleotides matching TRBD2. Germline V gives CDR1 MDHEN, CDR2 SYDVKM. The CDR3 spans 15 residues. Unmatched junction bases numbered 5, after V lost 2 bases and J lost 4 bases.

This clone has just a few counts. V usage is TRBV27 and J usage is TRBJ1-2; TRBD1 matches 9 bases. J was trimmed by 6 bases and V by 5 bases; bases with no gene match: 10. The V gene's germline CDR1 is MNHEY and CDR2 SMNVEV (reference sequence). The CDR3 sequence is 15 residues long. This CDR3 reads CASSQPGQGLDGYTF. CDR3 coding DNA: TGTGCCAGCAGTCAACCGGGACAGGGTCTTGATGGCTACACCTTC.

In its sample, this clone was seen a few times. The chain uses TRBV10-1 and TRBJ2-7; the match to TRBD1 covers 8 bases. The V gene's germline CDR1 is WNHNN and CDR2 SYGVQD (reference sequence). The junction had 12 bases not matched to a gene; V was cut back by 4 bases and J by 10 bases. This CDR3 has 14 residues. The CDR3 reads CASSGRTGSAEQYF. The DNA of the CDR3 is TGCGCCAGCAGTGGAAGGACAGGGTCCGCCGAACAGTACTTC.

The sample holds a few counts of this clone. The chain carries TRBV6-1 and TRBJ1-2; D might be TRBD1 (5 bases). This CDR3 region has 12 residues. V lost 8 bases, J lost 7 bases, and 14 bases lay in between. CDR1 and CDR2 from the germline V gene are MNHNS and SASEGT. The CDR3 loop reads CASLWGGSGYTF. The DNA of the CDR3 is TGTGCCAGCCTGTGGGGGGGTAGTGGCTACACCTTC.

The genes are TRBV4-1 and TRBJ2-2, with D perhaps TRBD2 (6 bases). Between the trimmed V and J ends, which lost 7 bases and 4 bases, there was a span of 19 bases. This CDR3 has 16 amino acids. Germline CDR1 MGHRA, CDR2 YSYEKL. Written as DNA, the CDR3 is TGCGCCAGCACCTTTTCGGGGCCTAGCGCCACCGGGGAGCTGTTTTTT. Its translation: CASTFSGPSATGELFF.

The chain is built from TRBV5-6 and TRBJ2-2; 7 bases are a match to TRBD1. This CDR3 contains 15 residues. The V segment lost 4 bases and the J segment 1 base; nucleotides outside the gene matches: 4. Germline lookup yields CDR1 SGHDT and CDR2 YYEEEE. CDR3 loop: CASSNDRENTGELFF. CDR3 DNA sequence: TGTGCCAGCAGCAATGACAGGGAGAACACCGGGGAGCTGTTTTTT.

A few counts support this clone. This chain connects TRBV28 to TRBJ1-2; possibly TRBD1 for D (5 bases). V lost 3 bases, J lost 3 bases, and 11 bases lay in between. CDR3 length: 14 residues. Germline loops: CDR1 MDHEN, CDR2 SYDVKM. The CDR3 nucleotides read TGTGCCAGCAGTTTTGGTGACAGTTACTATGGCTACACCTTC. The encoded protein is CASSFGDSYYGYTF.

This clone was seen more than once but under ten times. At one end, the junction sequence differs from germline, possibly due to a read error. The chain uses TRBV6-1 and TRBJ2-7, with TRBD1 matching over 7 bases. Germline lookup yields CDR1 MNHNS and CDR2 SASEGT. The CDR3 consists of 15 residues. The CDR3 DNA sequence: TGTGCCAGCAGTTTACGACAGGGTGCGACCTATGAGCAGTACTTC. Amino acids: CASSLRQGATYEQYF.

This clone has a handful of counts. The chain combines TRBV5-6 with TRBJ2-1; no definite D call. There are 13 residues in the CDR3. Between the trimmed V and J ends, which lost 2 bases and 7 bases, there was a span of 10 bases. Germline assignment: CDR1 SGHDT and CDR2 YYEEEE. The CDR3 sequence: CASSFRGSNEQFF. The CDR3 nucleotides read TGTGCCAGCAGCTTTCGCGGTTCGAATGAGCAGTTCTTC.

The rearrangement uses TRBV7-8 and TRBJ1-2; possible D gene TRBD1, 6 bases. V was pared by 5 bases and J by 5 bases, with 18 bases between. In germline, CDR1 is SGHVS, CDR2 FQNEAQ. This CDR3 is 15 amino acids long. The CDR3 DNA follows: TGTGCCAGCAGCCCGCAACAGGGACGAGGGTATGGCTACACCTTC. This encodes CASSPQQGRGYGYTF.

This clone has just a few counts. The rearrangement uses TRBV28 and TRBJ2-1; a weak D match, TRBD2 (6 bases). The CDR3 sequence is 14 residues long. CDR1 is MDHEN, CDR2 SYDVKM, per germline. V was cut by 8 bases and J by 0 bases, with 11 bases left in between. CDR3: CASGPGVSYNEQFF. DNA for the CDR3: TGTGCCAGCGGGCCGGGGGTCTCCTACAATGAGCAGTTCTTC.

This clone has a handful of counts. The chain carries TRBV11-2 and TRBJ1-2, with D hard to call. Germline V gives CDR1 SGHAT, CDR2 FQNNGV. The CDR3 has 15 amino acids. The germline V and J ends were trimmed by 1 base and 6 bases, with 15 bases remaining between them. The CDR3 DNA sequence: TGTGCCAGCAGCTTAGTTTCCGGAGTTAAGGATGGCTACACCTTC. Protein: CASSLVSGVKDGYTF. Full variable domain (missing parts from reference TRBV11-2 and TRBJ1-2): EAGVAQSPRYKIIEKRQSVAFWCNPISGHATLYWYQQILGQGPKLLIQFQNNGVVDDSQLPKDRFSAERLKGVDSTLKIQPAKLEDSAVYLCASSLVSGVKDGYTFGSGTRLTVV.

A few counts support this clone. CDR3 loop: CASSSRSYNEQFF. The DNA for the CDR3 is TGTGCCAGCAGCTCCCGCTCCTACAATGAGCAGTTCTTC. The chain employs TRBV11-3 and TRBJ2-1; D is ambiguous. The CDR3 is made up of 13 amino acids. Germline CDR1 and CDR2: SGHNT and YENEEA. V lost 4 bases and J 0 bases, leaving 4 bases between the germline ends.